This T cell receptor beta chain comes out of a study of blood T cells in healthy people across ages (dated by TCRdb to between 2015 and 2016). Turning to the overall study: In model experiments, template switching captured roughly one uniquely barcoded TCR beta cDNA molecule for every two T cells. The donors were split into four age groups: young (average around 17 years), middle-aged (around 37), aged (62) and long-lived (under 90). Using the same blood draw, the study looked at two additional independent replicas of 1 million unique cDNA reads for two donors, one aged 18 to 30 and the other aged 80 or older. Donors of different ages were randomly distributed across sequencing lanes to avoid experimental bias. The study measured age-related changes in TCR beta repertoire diversity using deep sequencing normalized with unique cDNA molecular identifiers. Results the study describes overall, beyond this receptor: There was a strong correlation between observed TCR beta diversity and the percentage of naive T cells measured by flow cytometry. Total diversity estimates from one million sequenced T cells were considered lower bounds and underestimates. Observed TCR beta diversity per million T cells fell roughly linearly with age, and a significant reduction was already apparent by age around 40. Since profiling was done on bulk unsorted PBMCs, naive and antigen-experienced compartments could not be conclusively compared. The CMV infection status of donors was not known, potentially confounding age-related changes in expanded clonotypes. The long-lived group showed more naive CD4+ T cells, fewer expanded clones and increased TCR diversity than the aged group, suggesting age selection.

On this clonotype: Its cognate antigen has yet to be identified. Within one base of it there is no much larger clone, and no base qualities were kept.

V is shortened by 0 bases, J by 10 bases, and the region joining them spans 13 bases. The CDR1 and CDR2 encoded by the germline V gene (reference sequence) are DFQATT and SNEGSKA. The CDR3, cysteine through phenylalanine, is 13 amino acids long. Just the 39-base CDR3 DNA is kept, in frame starting at base 1. Systemically healthy Caucasian individuals from Russia, some 36 in total and aged roughly 6 to 95 years, were included as donors. Each donor gave approximately 9.3 milliliters of peripheral blood, collected into EDTA-treated Vacutainer tubes. PBMCs were isolated by Ficoll-Paque density-gradient centrifugation, with at least 6 million obtained per sample. Trizol reagent was used to extract total RNA from PBMCs, with at least 6 micrograms per sample. For every donor, flow cytometry on a PBMC aliquot measured the percentage of naive CD45RAhigh/CD27high T cells. The method behind the library was 5' RACE. Sequenced using an Illumina HiSeq 2500. The second PCR ran for about 7 to 11 cycles and used a J-beta primer mix along with a sample-barcoded 5' primer. Each TCR beta cDNA molecule received a unique molecular identifier from a template-switch 5' adaptor carrying 12 random nucleotides. At least 2.5 million CDR3-containing paired-end reads were obtained from each sample. First-strand cDNA synthesis was performed from all RNA using the Mint cDNA synthesis kit, with priming by a TRBC-specific oligonucleotide. After uracil-DNA glycosylase treatment, a first 18-cycle PCR used universal primers M1SS and BC2_uni_R on all cDNA. In the source study's methods: For normalization, 1 million high-quality reads, each with a distinct molecular identifier, were randomly selected from each sample. Instead of being binned into consensus sequences, reads with shared molecular identifiers were discarded. CDR3 identification, clonotype clustering and error correction used MiTCR with a Q25 quality threshold and the strictest error-elimination algorithm. A nonparametric unseen species model using Euler transformation provided a lower-bound estimate of total TCR beta diversity. Through fastp at Q25 and MiXCR, TCRdb rebuilt clones from the public reads, retaining in-frame beta chains. Identical CDR3 protein sequences are pooled into one entry, listed with their most common genes and DNA. The V and J calls, along with clone size, are taken from TCRdb and not from the paper's own processing. In all, the sample holds about 1,400,000 distinct CDR3 sequences, and 40% to 50% of those were seen once. The top ten clones comprise 7.9% of the sample.

The sequence came from a woman younger than 30 in good health. The sample comprised blood. The sequence is built from TRBV20-1 and TRBJ2-1, with the D gene uncertain. This receptor carries the CDR3 CSARDPTIEEQFF. The sequenced DNA: TGCAGTGCTAGAGACCCTACCATAGAGGAGCAGTTCTTC.